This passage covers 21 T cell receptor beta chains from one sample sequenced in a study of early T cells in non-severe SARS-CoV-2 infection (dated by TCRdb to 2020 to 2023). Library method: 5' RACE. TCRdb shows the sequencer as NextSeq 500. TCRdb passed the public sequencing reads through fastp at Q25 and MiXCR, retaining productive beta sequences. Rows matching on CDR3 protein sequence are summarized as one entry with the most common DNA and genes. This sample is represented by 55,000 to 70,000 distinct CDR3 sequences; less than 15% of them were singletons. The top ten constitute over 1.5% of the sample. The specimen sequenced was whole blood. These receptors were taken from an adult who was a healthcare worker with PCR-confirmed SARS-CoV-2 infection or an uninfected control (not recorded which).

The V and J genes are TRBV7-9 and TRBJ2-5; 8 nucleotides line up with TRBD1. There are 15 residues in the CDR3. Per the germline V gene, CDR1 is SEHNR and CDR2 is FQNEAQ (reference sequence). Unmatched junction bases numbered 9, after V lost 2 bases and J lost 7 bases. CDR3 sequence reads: CASSLLIGTGGTQYF. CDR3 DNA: TGTGCCAGCAGCTTACTCATCGGTACAGGGGGGACCCAGTACTTC.

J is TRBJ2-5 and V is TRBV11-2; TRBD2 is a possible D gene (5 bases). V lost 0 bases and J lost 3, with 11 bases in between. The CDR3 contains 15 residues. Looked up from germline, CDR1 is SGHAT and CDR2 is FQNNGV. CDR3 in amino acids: CASSLDRVGKETQYF. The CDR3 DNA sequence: TGTGCCAGCAGCTTAGATCGGGTCGGGAAAGAGACCCAGTACTTC.

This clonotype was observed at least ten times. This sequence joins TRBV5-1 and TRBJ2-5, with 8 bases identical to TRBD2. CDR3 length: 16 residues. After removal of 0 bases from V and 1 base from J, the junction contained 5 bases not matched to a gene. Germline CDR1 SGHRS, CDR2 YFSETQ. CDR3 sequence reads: CASSLAVAGGQETQYF. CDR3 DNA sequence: TGCGCCAGCAGCTTGGCCGTCGCGGGGGGCCAAGAGACCCAGTACTTC. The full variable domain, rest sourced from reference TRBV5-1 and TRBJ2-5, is KAGVTQTPRYLIKTRGQQVTLSCSPISGHRSVSWYQQTPGQGLQFLFEYFSETQRNKGNFPGRFSGRQFSNSRSEMNVSTLELGDSALYLCASSLAVAGGQETQYFGPGTRLLVL.

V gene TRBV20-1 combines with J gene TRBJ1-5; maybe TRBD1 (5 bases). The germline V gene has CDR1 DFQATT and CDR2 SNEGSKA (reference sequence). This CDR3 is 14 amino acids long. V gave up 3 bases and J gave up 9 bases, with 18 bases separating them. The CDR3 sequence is CSARAQGLSGPQHF. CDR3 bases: TGCAGTGCTAGGGCCCAGGGACTCTCGGGGCCCCAGCATTTT.

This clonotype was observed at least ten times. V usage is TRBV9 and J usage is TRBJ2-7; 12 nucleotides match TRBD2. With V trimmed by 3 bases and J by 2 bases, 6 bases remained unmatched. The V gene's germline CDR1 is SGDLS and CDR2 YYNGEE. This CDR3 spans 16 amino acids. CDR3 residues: CASSARLAGGPYEQYF. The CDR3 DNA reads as TGTGCCAGCAGCGCCCGGCTAGCGGGGGGGCCCTACGAGCAGTACTTC.

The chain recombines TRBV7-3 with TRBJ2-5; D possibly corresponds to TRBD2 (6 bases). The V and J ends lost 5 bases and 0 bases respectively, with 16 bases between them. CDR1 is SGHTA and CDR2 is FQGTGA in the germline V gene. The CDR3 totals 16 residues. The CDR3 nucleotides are TGTGCCAGCAGCCTCCTCGGGCGGGATTACCAAGAGACCCAGTACTTC. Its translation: CASSLLGRDYQETQYF. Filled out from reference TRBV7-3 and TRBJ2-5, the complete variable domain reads GAGVSQTPSNKVTEKGKYVELRCDPISGHTALYWYRQSLGQGPEFLIYFQGTGAADDSGLPNDRFFAVRPEGSVSTLKIQRTERGDSAVYLCASSLLGRDYQETQYFGPGTRLLVL.

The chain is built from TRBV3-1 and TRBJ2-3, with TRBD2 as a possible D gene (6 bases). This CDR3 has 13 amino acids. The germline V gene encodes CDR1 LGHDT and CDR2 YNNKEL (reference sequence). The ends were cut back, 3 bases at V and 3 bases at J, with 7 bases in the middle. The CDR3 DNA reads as TGTGCCAGCAGCCAGGGGGGAACAGATACGCAGTATTTT. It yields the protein CASSQGGTDTQYF.

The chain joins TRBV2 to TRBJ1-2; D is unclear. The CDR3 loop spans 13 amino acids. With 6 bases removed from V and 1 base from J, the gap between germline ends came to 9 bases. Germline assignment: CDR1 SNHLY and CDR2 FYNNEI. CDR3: CASRLQLNYGYTF. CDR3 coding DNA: TGTGCCAGCAGGTTACAGCTTAACTATGGCTACACCTTC.

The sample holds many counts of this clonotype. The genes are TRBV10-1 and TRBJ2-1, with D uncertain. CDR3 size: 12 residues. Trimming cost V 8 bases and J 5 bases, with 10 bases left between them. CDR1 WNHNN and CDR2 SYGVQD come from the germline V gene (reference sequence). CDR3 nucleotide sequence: TGCGCCAGCGAACGAGAGGACAATGAGCAGTTCTTC. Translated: CASEREDNEQFF.

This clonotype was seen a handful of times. CDR3 nucleotides: TGTGCCAGCAGCTCACCAGATACAGGGGGCGCCTACAATGAGCAGTTCTTC. Translation: CASSSPDTGGAYNEQFF. V is TRBV11-2 and J is TRBJ2-1; TRBD1 agrees at 9 bases. The CDR3 has 17 residues. Germline V gives CDR1 SGHAT, CDR2 FQNNGV. V lost 4 bases, J lost 2 bases, and 9 bases stayed unmatched.

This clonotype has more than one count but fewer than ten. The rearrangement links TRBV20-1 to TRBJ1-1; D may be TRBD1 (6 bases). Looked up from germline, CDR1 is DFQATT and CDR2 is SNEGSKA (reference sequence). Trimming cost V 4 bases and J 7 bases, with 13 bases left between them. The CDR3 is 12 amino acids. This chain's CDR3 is CSAKIRGGEAFF. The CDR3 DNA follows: TGCAGTGCTAAAATCAGGGGAGGTGAAGCTTTCTTT.

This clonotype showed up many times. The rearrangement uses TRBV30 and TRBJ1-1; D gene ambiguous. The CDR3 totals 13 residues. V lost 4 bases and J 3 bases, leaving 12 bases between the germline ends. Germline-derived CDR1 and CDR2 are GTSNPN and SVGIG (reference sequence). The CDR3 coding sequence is TGTGCCTGGATGTTTCGAGGCTACACTGAAGCTTTCTTT. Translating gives CAWMFRGYTEAFF.

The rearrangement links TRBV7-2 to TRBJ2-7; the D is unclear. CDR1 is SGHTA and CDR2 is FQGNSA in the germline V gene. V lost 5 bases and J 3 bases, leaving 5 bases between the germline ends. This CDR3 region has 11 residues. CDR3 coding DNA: TGTGCCAGCAGCCTCCTCTACGAGCAGTACTTC. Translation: CASSLLYEQYF.

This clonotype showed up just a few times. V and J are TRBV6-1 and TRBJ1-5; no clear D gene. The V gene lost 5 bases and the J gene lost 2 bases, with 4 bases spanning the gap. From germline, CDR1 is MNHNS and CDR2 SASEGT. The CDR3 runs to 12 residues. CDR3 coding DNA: TGTGCCAGCAGTCAAGGCAATCAGCCCCAGCATTTT. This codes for CASSQGNQPQHF.

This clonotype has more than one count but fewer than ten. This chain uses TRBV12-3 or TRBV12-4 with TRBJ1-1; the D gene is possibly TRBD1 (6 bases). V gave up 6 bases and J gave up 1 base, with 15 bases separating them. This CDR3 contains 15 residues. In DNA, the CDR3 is TGTGCCAGCAGGAAACAGGGAAGGGCGAACACTGAAGCTTTCTTT. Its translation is CASRKQGRANTEAFF.

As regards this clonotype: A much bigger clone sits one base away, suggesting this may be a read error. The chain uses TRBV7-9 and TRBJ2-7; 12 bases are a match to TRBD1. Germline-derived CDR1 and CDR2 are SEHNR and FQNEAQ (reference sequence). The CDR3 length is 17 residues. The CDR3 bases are TGTGCCCGCAGCATCAGTGGATATGGGGACAGGGGGCGAGAGCAGTACTTC. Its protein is CARSISGYGDRGREQYF.

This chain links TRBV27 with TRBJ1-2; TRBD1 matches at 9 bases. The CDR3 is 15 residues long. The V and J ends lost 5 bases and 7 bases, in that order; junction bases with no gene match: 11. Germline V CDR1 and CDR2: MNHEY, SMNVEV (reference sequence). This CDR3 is CASSRGQGQISGYTF. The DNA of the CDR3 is TGTGCCAGCAGTCGAGGACAGGGGCAAATAAGTGGCTACACCTTC.

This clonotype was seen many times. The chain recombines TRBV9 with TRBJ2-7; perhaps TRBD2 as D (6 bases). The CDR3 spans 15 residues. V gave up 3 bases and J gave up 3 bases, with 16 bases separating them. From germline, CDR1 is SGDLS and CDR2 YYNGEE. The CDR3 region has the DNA TGTGCCAGCAGCGCCCGACTAGGAGGTCTCTACGAGCAGTACTTC. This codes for CASSARLGGLYEQYF.

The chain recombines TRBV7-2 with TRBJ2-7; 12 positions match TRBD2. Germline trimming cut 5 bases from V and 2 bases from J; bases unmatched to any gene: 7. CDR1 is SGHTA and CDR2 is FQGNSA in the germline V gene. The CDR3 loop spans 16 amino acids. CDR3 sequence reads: CASSRMASGGAYEQYF. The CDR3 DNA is TGTGCCAGCAGCCGTATGGCTAGCGGGGGGGCCTACGAGCAGTACTTC.

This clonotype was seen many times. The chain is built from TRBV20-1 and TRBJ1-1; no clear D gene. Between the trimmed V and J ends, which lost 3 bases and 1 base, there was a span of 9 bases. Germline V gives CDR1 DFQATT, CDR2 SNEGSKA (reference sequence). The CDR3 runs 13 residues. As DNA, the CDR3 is TGCAGTGCTAGCGGCCAATCGAACACTGAAGCTTTCTTT. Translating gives CSASGQSNTEAFF.

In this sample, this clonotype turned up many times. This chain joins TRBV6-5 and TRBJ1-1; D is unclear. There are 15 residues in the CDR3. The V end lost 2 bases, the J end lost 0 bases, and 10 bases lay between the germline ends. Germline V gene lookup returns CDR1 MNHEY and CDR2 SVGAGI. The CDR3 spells CASSYGRDMNTEAFF. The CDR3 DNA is TGTGCCAGCAGTTACGGGCGGGATATGAACACTGAAGCTTTCTTT.